The rows below give T cell receptor beta chains drawn from one sample of a study of cytomegalovirus exposure and HLA in healthy donors. Clones were sequenced by immunoSEQ multiplex PCR, and TCRdb holds only the in-frame ones, with some missing. The data contain around 190,000 clones, around nine tenths of them singletons. Specimen: PBMCs. Source of these receptors: a woman in her twenties or thirties in good health and CMV-seronegative. The CDR3 runs from the conserved cysteine through the conserved F or W. D genes are given only for firm matches. Clone size is stated in some rows and not others, as once, few, many or a class when expanded.

size	length	V	J	D	DNA	CDR3
once	14	TRBV2	TRBJ1-5	NA	TGTGCCAGCAGGAAGGGATCGGGGGTGCAGCCCCAGCATTTT	CASRKGSGVQPQHF
once	15	TRBV18	TRBJ2-7	TRBD1	TGTGCCAGCTCACCACGGACAGGGGATCCGAACGAGCAGTACTTC	CASSPRTGDPNEQYF
NA	13	TRBV7-9	TRBJ1-1	NA	TGTGCCAGCAGCTTGACTCAGGGCACTGAAGCTTTCTTT	CASSLTQGTEAFF
NA	14	TRBV14	TRBJ2-2	NA	TGTGCCAGCAGCCTTCTCTCGAGCACCGGGGAGCTGTTTTTT	CASSLLSSTGELFF
NA	16	TRBV11-2	TRBJ1-4	NA	TGTGCCAGCAGCTTTGGACAGCTTCGGGCTAATGAAAAACTGTTTTTT	CASSFGQLRANEKLFF
NA	13	TRBV28	TRBJ2-5	TRBD1	TGTGCCAGCCTAGGGGGCGGACTGGAGACCCAGTACTTC	CASLGGGLETQYF
few	15	TRBV6-5	TRBJ2-5	TRBD1	TGTGCCAGCAGTGGACGGGACAGACTTCAAGAGACCCAGTACTTC	CASSGRDRLQETQYF
NA	15	TRBV5-1	TRBJ2-3	NA	TGCGCCAGCAGCTTGGATAGTAGAGACACAGATACGCAGTATTTT	CASSLDSRDTDTQYF
NA	14	TRBV5-8	TRBJ2-7	TRBD1	TGTGCCAGCAGCCGCAGGACAGGAACATACGAGCAGTACTTC	CASSRRTGTYEQYF
once	16	TRBV7-9	TRBJ2-3	TRBD2	TGTGCCAGCAGCTTCCTAGCGGGGGCGACCACAGATACGCAGTATTTT	CASSFLAGATTDTQYF
NA	14	TRBV7-3	TRBJ1-1	NA	TGTGCCAGCAGCCGAGACGAGGGAGACACTGAAGCTTTCTTT	CASSRDEGDTEAFF
NA	15	TRBV5-1	TRBJ2-2	NA	TGCGCCAGCCTCGAGATAGAAGCGAACACCGGGGAGCTGTTTTTT	CASLEIEANTGELFF
NA	14	TRBV6-1	TRBJ2-4	NA	TGTGCCAGCAGTGAACAGGGTTTGATGAACATTCAGTACTTC	CASSEQGLMNIQYF
NA	12	TRBV27	TRBJ2-7	NA	TGTGCCAGCAGTTTACTAGGGGACGAGCAGTACTTC	CASSLLGDEQYF
NA	16	TRBV10-3	TRBJ2-7	NA	TGTGCCATCAGTGAGAGTGACGGAGAGGGTTACTACGAGCAGTACTTC	CAISESDGEGYYEQYF
NA	15	TRBV5-4	TRBJ1-5	NA	TGTGCCAGCAGCTTGGATGGGCGGACCGGGGGGCCCCAGCATTTT	CASSLDGRTGGPQHF
NA	17	TRBV28	TRBJ1-2	NA	TGTGCCAGCAGTTTGGGTACAGGTATGGAAGCTAACTATGGCTACACCTTC	CASSLGTGMEANYGYTF